This TCR beta chain originates from a study of pediatric ulcerative colitis. Across the study: Disease was pancolitis in several and left-sided in two, histology-confirmed. Study findings and constraints: Repertoires came from total lymphocyte DNA, not specific subsets. Compared with controls, ulcerative colitis showed greater blood-rectum clone sharing.

About this clone: Its cognate antigen is unknown.

Method: immunoSEQ multiplex PCR; TCRdb's copy keeps in-frame clones and lacks some. Of around 61,000 clones listed, roughly nine tenths are singletons. This CDR3 is built from 14 residues. CDR1 and CDR2 (germline): MNHEY, SMNVEV (reference sequence). V lost 1 base to trimming and J lost 5 bases; unmatched junction nucleotides: 4. No immunosuppressive drugs were given to ulcerative colitis patients before diagnostic colonoscopy. The receptor was derived from a boy younger than 18 with severe ulcerative colitis. The chain is built from TRBV27 and TRBJ2-7, with 8 bases identical to TRBD1. Sample: blood. As DNA, the CDR3 is TGTGCCAGCAGTTTATGGACAGGGTCCCACGAGCAGTACTTC. Amino acids: CASSLWTGSHEQYF.